This T cell receptor beta chain was sequenced for a study of patients and donors after allogeneic stem cell transplantation. Trimming took off 5 bases at V and 4 bases at J, with 24 bases between the two ends. CDR3 size: 17 residues. TCRdb re-called the RT-PCR reads with MiXCR, one entry per CDR3 protein. The top ten clones hold around 60% of a sample with tens of thousands of distinct CDR3 sequences, 40% to 60% of them seen once. The chain has TRBV12-3 or TRBV12-4 and TRBJ2-7; the D is unclear. The sample taken for sequencing was blood, either unsorted or a sorted T cell fraction (not recorded which). This TCR was sampled from a human donor who was either an allogeneic HSCT recipient or a stem cell or donor lymphocyte infusion donor (not recorded which). It is not recorded whose cells these are; they may come from a transplant donor. In nucleotides, the CDR3 is TGTGCCAGCAGTCCTTCCCTTGTGGACCTCCAGGCGTACGAGCAGTACTTC. This encodes CASSPSLVDLQAYEQYF.